Listed here are 17 T cell receptor beta chains from one sample, sequenced in a study of shared clonotypes between healthy human individuals. This table comes from immunoSEQ multiplex PCR, and its TCRdb copy is limited to in-frame clones, with some not included. The data show about 680,000 clones, 74% seen once. The material sequenced was memory CD4+ T cells sorted from blood. Regarding subset: CD45RA-negative fraction. The origin of the receptors is a woman in her twenties or thirties in good health.

The chain uses TRBV29-1 and TRBJ2-1; 9 bases line up with TRBD1. V was clipped by 6 bases and J by 8 bases; unmatched bases: 5. CDR3 length equals 12 residues. Germline CDR1 is SQVTM and CDR2 is ANQGSEA. The CDR3 protein is CSVEGQGDEQFF. The CDR3 region has the DNA TGCAGCGTGGAGGGACAGGGTGATGAGCAGTTCTTC.

The chain couples TRBV7-9 to TRBJ2-3, with TRBD2 as a possible D gene (6 bases). V lost 3 bases to trimming and J lost 7 bases, with 14 bases between them. Germline CDR1 reads SEHNR; CDR2 reads FQNEAQ (reference sequence). The CDR3 runs 14 residues. DNA for the CDR3: TGTGCCAGCAGCTTGACTAGAGAGGGATATACGCAGTATTTT. Protein product: CASSLTREGYTQYF.

The genes are TRBV28 and TRBJ1-1; tentative D call: TRBD1 (6 bases). Germline CDR1 MDHEN, CDR2 SYDVKM. V lost 9 bases to trimming and J lost 3 bases, with 14 bases between them. This CDR3 has 13 amino acids. The CDR3 loop reads CASSDRRYTEAFF. The CDR3, as DNA: TGTGCCAGTAGCGACAGGCGATACACTGAAGCTTTCTTT.

This chain connects TRBV6-5 to TRBJ2-7; no definite D call. The CDR3 length is 13 residues. Germline V CDR1 and CDR2: MNHEY, SVGAGI. V was pared by 6 bases and J by 5 bases, with 14 bases between. The CDR3 is CASRARGANEQYF. CDR3 DNA sequence: TGTGCCAGCAGAGCCCGAGGAGCAAACGAGCAGTACTTC.

J is TRBJ2-3 and V is TRBV28, with TRBD2 as a possible D gene (5 bases). Germline CDR1 MDHEN, CDR2 SYDVKM. V was clipped by 3 bases and J by 9 bases, with 19 bases between them. The CDR3 runs to 15 residues. The CDR3 loop is CASSLPTSLGGTQYF. The CDR3 DNA sequence: TGTGCCAGCAGTTTGCCAACTAGTTTAGGAGGAACGCAGTATTTT.

The rearrangement joins TRBV25-1 to TRBJ2-5; TRBD2 aligns across 9 bases. CDR1 is MGHDK, CDR2 SYGVNS, per germline. Unmatched junction bases numbered 20, after V lost 10 bases and J lost 2 bases. The CDR3 consists of 18 residues. CDR3 nucleotides: TGTGCCACCAACCCCTGGGGAGCGGGAGGACCCACTCAAGAGACCCAGTACTTC. Residues: CATNPWGAGGPTQETQYF.

The V call is TRBV6-8, the J call TRBJ2-3; 10 bases match TRBD2. CDR1 MNHGY and CDR2 SAAAGT come from the germline V gene. J was trimmed by 8 bases and V by 8 bases; bases with no gene match: 10. CDR3 length: 14 amino acids. The CDR3 nucleotides read TGTGCCAGCCCCACCGGGACTAGCGATAGTACGCAGTATTTT. Its protein product is CASPTGTSDSTQYF.

The chain uses TRBV6-5 and TRBJ2-2; 8 bases agree with TRBD1. This CDR3 has 13 amino acids. The germline gives CDR1 MNHEY, CDR2 SVGAGI. V lost 6 bases, J lost 6 bases, and 3 bases stayed unmatched. The CDR3 bases are TGTGCCAGCAGGTCGACAGGGGCCGGGGAGCTGTTTTTT. This gives the protein CASRSTGAGELFF.

The chain recombines TRBV7-8 with TRBJ1-3; 7 bases are shared with TRBD1. The J segment lost 7 bases and the V segment lost 2 bases, leaving 11 bases of the junction unmatched. Looked up from germline, CDR1 is SGHVS and CDR2 is FQNEAQ. The CDR3 has 16 amino acids. CDR3 amino acids: CASSLFGGTVANTIYF. The CDR3 DNA sequence: TGTGCCAGCAGCTTATTCGGCGGGACAGTCGCGAACACCATATATTTT.

This chain connects TRBV20-1 to TRBJ1-2; D call uncertain. In germline, CDR1 is DFQATT, CDR2 SNEGSKA (reference sequence). Trimming cost V 6 bases and J 7 bases, with 9 bases left between them. The length of the CDR3 is 10 residues. The CDR3 is CSAPASGYTF. DNA for the CDR3: TGCAGTGCCCCGGCCAGTGGCTACACCTTC.

The chain uses TRBV29-1 and TRBJ2-3; 7 nucleotides match TRBD2. CDR1 is SQVTM, CDR2 ANQGSEA, per germline. The CDR3 loop spans 14 amino acids. The ends lost 7 bases at V and 1 base at J; junction bases unmatched: 8. The CDR3 here is CSEEAGLGTDTQYF. For the CDR3, the DNA is TGCAGCGAAGAAGCGGGACTGGGCACAGATACGCAGTATTTT.

This clone was seen a handful of times. CDR3 coding DNA: TGTGCCAGCACCCCTCAGGCGGGGGAGCAGTACTTC. This gives the protein CASTPQAGEQYF. This rearrangement joins TRBV27 to TRBJ2-7; D is possibly TRBD2 (6 bases). V was trimmed by 7 bases and J by 7 bases, leaving 14 bases between them. Germline V lookup: CDR1 MNHEY, CDR2 SMNVEV (reference sequence). This CDR3 contains 12 residues.

The chain joins TRBV10-3 to TRBJ2-6, with D unresolved. From germline, CDR1 is ENHRY and CDR2 SYGVKD. The CDR3 consists of 16 residues. Trimming cost V 4 bases and J 0 bases, with 10 bases left between them. CDR3 DNA: TGTGCCATCAGTGCGGTTTCAGGCTCTGGGGCCAACGTCCTGACTTTC. It specifies CAISAVSGSGANVLTF.

The genes are TRBV28 and TRBJ1-3, with unresolved D. The CDR3 has 15 amino acids. Germline lookup yields CDR1 MDHEN and CDR2 SYDVKM. The V end was cut by 6 bases, the J end by 9 bases, with 21 bases between. CDR3 loop: CASSQGLGYSSTIYF. CDR3 nucleotide sequence: TGTGCCAGCAGCCAAGGATTGGGCTACTCCTCCACCATATATTTT.

The chain is built from TRBV7-3 and TRBJ2-7, with unresolved D. The CDR3 is 14 residues long. From germline, CDR1 is SGHTA and CDR2 FQGTGA. V was pared by 5 bases and J by 0 bases, with 11 bases between. CDR3 sequence reads: CASSGARSSYEQYF. CDR3 sequence (DNA): TGTGCCAGCAGCGGAGCTAGGAGCTCCTACGAGCAGTACTTC.

This chain uses TRBV6-6 with TRBJ2-3; 8 nucleotides agree with TRBD1. CDR3 length equals 16 residues. Germline V gene lookup returns CDR1 MNHNY and CDR2 SVGAGI (reference sequence). Trimming took 5 bases from V and 3 from J; bases not matched to a gene: 10. The CDR3 region is CASSPGQGAFTDTQYF. The CDR3 coding sequence is TGTGCCAGCAGTCCCGGCCAGGGGGCTTTTACAGATACGCAGTATTTT.

The chain links TRBV2 to TRBJ1-1, with TRBD1 matching over 7 bases. Losses at the gene ends were 5 bases for V and 0 bases for J; bases not matched to a gene: 6. Germline lookup yields CDR1 SNHLY and CDR2 FYNNEI. The CDR3 is 15 residues long. The CDR3 region has the DNA TGTGCCAGCAGTCTATTAACAGGGGTGAACACTGAAGCTTTCTTT. Encoded protein: CASSLLTGVNTEAFF. Drawing the rest from reference TRBV2 and TRBJ1-1, the complete variable domain is EPEVTQTPSHQVTQMGQEVILRCVPISNHLYFYWYRQILGQKVEFLVSFYNNEISEKSEIFDDQFSVERPDGSNFTLKIRSTKLEDSAMYFCASSLLTGVNTEAFFGQGTRLTVV.